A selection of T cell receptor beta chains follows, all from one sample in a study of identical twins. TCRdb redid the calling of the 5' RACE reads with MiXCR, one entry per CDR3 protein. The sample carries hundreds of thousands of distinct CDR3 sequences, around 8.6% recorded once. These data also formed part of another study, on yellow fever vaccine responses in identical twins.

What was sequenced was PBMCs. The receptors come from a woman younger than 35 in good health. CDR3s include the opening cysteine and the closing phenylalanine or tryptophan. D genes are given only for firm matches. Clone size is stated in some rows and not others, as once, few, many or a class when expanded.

TGTGCCAGCAGCTTAGCCGGCGGGAGGGCCACTGGAGAGACCCAGTACTTC | CASSLAGGRATGETQYF | TRBD2 | TRBJ2-5 | TRBV7-2 | NA
TGTGCCAGCAGTTTAGTAGGGACTGCTGGAGAGTACTTC | CASSLVGTAGEYF | NA | TRBJ2-7 | TRBV12-3/TRBV12-4 | many
TGCAGTGCTAGAGATCCCAGCGGGGGCGCAGATACGCAGTATTTT | CSARDPSGGADTQYF | TRBD2 | TRBJ2-3 | TRBV20-1 | NA
TGTGCCAGCAGTTACGGGGGGCGGAGGAGTAATCAGCCCCAGCATTTT | CASSYGGRRSNQPQHF | NA | TRBJ1-5 | TRBV6-2/TRBV6-3 | few
TGCAGTGCTAGCCAGGAGGCGGGGACACCCTACGAGCAGTACTTC | CSASQEAGTPYEQYF | NA | TRBJ2-7 | TRBV20-1 | few
TGTGCCAGCACCAAGTCCGGGACAGGGGCTTTGAGGGGTGAAGCTTTCTTT | CASTKSGTGALRGEAFF | TRBD1 | TRBJ1-1 | TRBV6-2/TRBV6-3 | many
TGTGCCAGCAGCTCCGCCGGACAGGGGACCTATGGCTACACCTTC | CASSSAGQGTYGYTF | TRBD1 | TRBJ1-2 | TRBV7-9 | few
TGTGCCAGCAGTCGAGGACTAGCGGGATCACCCGGGGAGCTGTTTTTT | CASSRGLAGSPGELFF | TRBD2 | TRBJ2-2 | TRBV6-1 | NA
TGTGCCAGTGGGGTTAGCGGGGGGCCCTCCTACGAGCAGTACTTC | CASGVSGGPSYEQYF | TRBD2 | TRBJ2-7 | TRBV3-1 | NA
TGTGCCAGCAGTTTGGGCACAGGGAATAGCAATCAGCCCCAGCATTTT | CASSLGTGNSNQPQHF | NA | TRBJ1-5 | TRBV12-3/TRBV12-4 | NA
TGCAGTCCGTTGGCGAACACTGAAGCTTTCTTT | CSPLANTEAFF | NA | TRBJ1-1 | TRBV20-1 | NA
TGTGCCAGCAGTTTCGGTCAGGGGAACAATGAGCAGTTCTTC | CASSFGQGNNEQFF | NA | TRBJ2-1 | TRBV12-3/TRBV12-4 | few
TGTGCCAGCAGCTTATTAGTGAACACCGGGGAGCTGTTTTTT | CASSLLVNTGELFF | NA | TRBJ2-2 | TRBV7-9 | many
TGTGCCAGCAGCCAAGCATGGGCAGATACGCAGTATTTT | CASSQAWADTQYF | NA | TRBJ2-3 | TRBV14 | NA
TGTGCCAGCAGTTTAGACAACAAAAACATTCAGTACTTC | CASSLDNKNIQYF | NA | TRBJ2-4 | TRBV12-3/TRBV12-4 | few
TGTGCCAGCAGCACTAGGGGAGGGGCAGATACGCAGTATTTT | CASSTRGGADTQYF | TRBD2 | TRBJ2-3 | TRBV12-3/TRBV12-4 | many